The rows below give T cell receptor beta chains drawn from one sample of a study of blood T cell repertoires in COVID-19. The table came from immunoSEQ multiplex PCR; TCRdb's copy has only in-frame clones and leaves some out. The data contain 300,000 to 500,000 clones, roughly 90% of them singletons. Material for sequencing was PBMCs or T cells enriched from blood (not recorded which). These receptors were collected from a woman in her 30s with acute COVID-19. CDR3s include the opening cysteine and the closing phenylalanine or tryptophan. The D gene is left open where the match is weak. A clone size is listed for some rows: how often the clone was seen (once, few, many), or a class if it is expanded.

D gene | J gene | clone size | V gene | CDR3 DNA | CDR3 protein
- | TRBJ2-2 | - | TRBV7-2 | TGTGCCAGCAGCTCGACCGGGGAGCTGTTTTTT | CASSSTGELFF
- | TRBJ2-3 | - | TRBV2 | TGTGCCAGCACCAGGACTCAAACACCCACAGATACGCAGTATTTT | CASTRTQTPTDTQYF
TRBD1 | TRBJ1-1 | - | TRBV2 | TGTGCCAGCATAAAGGGCGGACAGGGATTGAAGAGTAACGAAGCTTTCTTT | CASIKGGQGLKSNEAFF
TRBD1 | TRBJ1-2 | - | TRBV3-1/TRBV3-2 | TGTGCCAGCAGCCACCGGGACAGGGTATCAGGCTACACCTTC | CASSHRDRVSGYTF
- | TRBJ1-4 | - | TRBV6-2/TRBV6-3 | TGTGCCAGCAGTTACCCCAGAATTAATGAAAAACTGTTTTTT | CASSYPRINEKLFF
- | TRBJ1-4 | few | TRBV3-1/TRBV3-2 | TGTGCCAGCAGCCCCCGAGAGGCTTACAATGAAAAACTGTTTTTT | CASSPREAYNEKLFF
- | TRBJ2-3 | - | TRBV6-1 | TGTGCCAGCAGTGACAGGGCGGTCCGTGAACGGGCGGATACGCAGTATTTT | CASSDRAVRERADTQYF
TRBD1 | TRBJ1-2 | once | TRBV6-5 | TGTGCCAGCAGCGGGACAGTGATTGGCTACACCTTC | CASSGTVIGYTF
- | TRBJ2-5 | - | TRBV10-1 | TGCGCCAGCAGGGCAAATTTGGGGGCAGGCGGCGAGACCCAGTACTTC | CASRANLGAGGETQYF
TRBD1 | TRBJ2-3 | - | TRBV10-1 | TGCGCCAGCAGTGATCCGCCGACAGGGAAAATTGTCGCAGATACGCAGTATTTT | CASSDPPTGKIVADTQYF